The source of this T cell receptor (beta chain) is a study of shared clonotypes between healthy human individuals. Whole-study findings and limits: Sampling included only blood; tissue repertoires likely differ. Among non-shared clonotypes, generation probabilities were lower than among those shared by all four donors.

Every contributor of samples was a Caucasian grown-up residing in Nashville, Tennessee. The CDR3 is made up of 12 amino acids. CDR1 and CDR2 from the germline V gene are SGHTA and FQGNSA. Here immunoSEQ multiplex PCR was the method, and the copy in TCRdb shows in-frame clones only, minus some. This sample has 1,500,000 or so clones; approximately 98.5% occur once, and the top ten carry about 0.34%. About this clone: The antigen is not known. At one end, the junction sequence differs from germline, possibly due to a read error.

The sequenced sample consisted of naive CD4+ T cells sorted from blood. The subset: CD45RA+ positively selected. The V and J genes are TRBV7-2 and TRBJ2-1; 8 bases match TRBD1. The source is a man younger than 45 in good health. CDR3 sequence reads: CASSLAGRGRLF. The CDR3 region has the DNA TGTGCCAGCAGCTTAGCGGGCAGGGGGCGGCTCTTC. The whole variable domain, filled in from reference TRBV7-2 and TRBJ2-1, reads GAGVSQSPSNKVTEKGKDVELRCDPISGHTALYWYRQSLGQGLEFLIYFQGNSAPDKSGLPSDRFSAERTGGSVSTLTIQRTQQEDSAVYLCASSLAGRGRLFGPGTRLTVL.